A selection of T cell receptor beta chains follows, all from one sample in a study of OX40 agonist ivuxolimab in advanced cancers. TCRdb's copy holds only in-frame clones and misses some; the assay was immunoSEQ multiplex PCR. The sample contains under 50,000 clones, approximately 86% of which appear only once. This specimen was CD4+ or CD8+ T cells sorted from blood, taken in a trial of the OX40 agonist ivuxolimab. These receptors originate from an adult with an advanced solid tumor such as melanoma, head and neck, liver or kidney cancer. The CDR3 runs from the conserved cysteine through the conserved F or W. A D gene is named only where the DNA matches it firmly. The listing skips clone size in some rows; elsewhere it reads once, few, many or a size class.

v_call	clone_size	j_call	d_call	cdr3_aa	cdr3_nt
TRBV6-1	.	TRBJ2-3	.	CASIDGMETDTQYF	TGTGCCAGCATTGATGGAATGGAGACAGATACGCAGTATTTT
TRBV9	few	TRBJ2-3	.	CASSPGAYTDTQYF	TGTGCCAGCAGCCCAGGGGCCTACACAGATACGCAGTATTTT
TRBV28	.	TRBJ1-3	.	CASSPRLPTSGNTIYF	TGTGCCAGCAGTCCCCGGCTTCCTACCTCTGGAAACACCATATATTTT
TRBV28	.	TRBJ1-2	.	CASSPRTDGYTF	TGTGCCAGCAGTCCCCGGACAGATGGCTACACCTTC
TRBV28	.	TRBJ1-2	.	CASSLQGWDYGYTF	TGTGCCAGCAGTTTACAGGGGTGGGACTATGGCTACACCTTC
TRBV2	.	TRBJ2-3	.	CASSEIRASTDTQYF	TGTGCCAGCAGTGAAATTCGGGCTAGCACAGATACGCAGTATTTT
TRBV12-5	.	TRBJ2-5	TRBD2	CASGLSGGAIETQYF	TGTGCTAGTGGCCTTAGCGGGGGGGCCATTGAGACCCAGTACTTC
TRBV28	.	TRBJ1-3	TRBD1	CASSLVGQGAYTIYF	TGTGCCAGCAGTTTAGTGGGACAGGGGGCATACACCATATATTTT
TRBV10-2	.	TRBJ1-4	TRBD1	CASSDLPGTGSAPGEKLFF	TGCGCCAGCAGTGACCTGCCCGGGACAGGGTCTGCTCCAGGTGAAAAACTGTTTTTT
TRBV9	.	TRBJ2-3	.	CASSGSLVTSSTDTQYF	TGTGCCAGCAGCGGGTCGTTGGTCACCTCTAGCACAGATACGCAGTATTTT
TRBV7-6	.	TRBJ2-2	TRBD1	CASTSTGSLPGELFF	TGTGCCAGCACCTCGACAGGGTCTCTCCCCGGGGAGCTGTTTTTT
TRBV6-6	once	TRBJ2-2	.	CASGGDHTGELFF	TGTGCCAGTGGCGGGGATCACACCGGGGAGCTGTTTTTT
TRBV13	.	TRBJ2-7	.	CASSTEGYEQYF	TGTGCCAGCAGCACCGAAGGTTACGAGCAGTACTTC
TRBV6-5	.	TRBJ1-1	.	CASSPGLVTEAFF	TGTGCCAGCAGTCCCGGACTCGTGACTGAAGCTTTCTTT
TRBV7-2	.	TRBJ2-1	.	CASSLGNEQFF	TGTGCCAGCAGCTTAGGCAATGAGCAGTTCTTC
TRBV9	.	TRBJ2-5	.	CASSVGGLETQYF	TGTGCCAGCAGCGTGGGCGGGTTAGAGACCCAGTACTTC
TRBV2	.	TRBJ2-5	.	CATAGQWETQYF	TGTGCCACGGCGGGACAGTGGGAGACCCAGTACTTC
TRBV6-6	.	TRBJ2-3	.	CASSMGVFTDTQYF	TGTGCCAGCAGCATGGGGGTTTTCACAGATACGCAGTATTTT
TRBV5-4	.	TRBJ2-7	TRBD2	CASSPAGGPYEQYF	TGTGCCAGCAGCCCAGCGGGAGGGCCGTACGAGCAGTACTTC
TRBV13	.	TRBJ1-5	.	CASSKDSDSNQPQHF	TGTGCCAGCAGCAAGGACAGCGATAGCAATCAGCCCCAGCATTTT
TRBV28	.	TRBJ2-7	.	CASTSIGGSYEQYF	TGTGCCAGCACCTCCATCGGCGGATCCTACGAGCAGTACTTC
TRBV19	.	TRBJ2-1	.	CASSIPGNEQFF	TGTGCCAGTAGTATCCCAGGCAATGAGCAGTTCTTC
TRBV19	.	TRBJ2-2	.	CASSELRKPTGELFF	TGTGCCAGTAGTGAACTACGAAAACCCACCGGGGAGCTGTTTTTT
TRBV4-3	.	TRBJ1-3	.	CASSQQRGGNTIYF	TGCGCCAGCAGCCAACAACGTGGAGGGAACACCATATATTTT
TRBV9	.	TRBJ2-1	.	CASSGPEVDYNEQFF	TGTGCCAGCAGCGGACCTGAGGTCGACTACAATGAGCAGTTCTTC
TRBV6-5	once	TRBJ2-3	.	CASRPDAITDTQYF	TGTGCCAGCAGACCCGACGCGATCACAGATACGCAGTATTTT
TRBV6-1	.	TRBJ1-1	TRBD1	CASSAGQSEAFF	TGTGCCAGCAGCGCGGGACAGTCTGAAGCTTTCTTT
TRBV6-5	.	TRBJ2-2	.	CASSYSRSGELFF	TGTGCCAGCAGTTACTCTAGATCCGGGGAGCTGTTTTTT
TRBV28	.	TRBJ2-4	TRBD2	CASSLSGGAGVNIQYF	TGTGCCAGCAGTTTATCGGGGGGTGCGGGAGTGAACATTCAGTACTTC
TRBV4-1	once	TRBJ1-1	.	CASSPAMNTEAFF	TGCGCCAGCAGCCCTGCAATGAACACTGAAGCTTTCTTT
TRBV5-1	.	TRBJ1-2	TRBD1	CASSSGTGELYGYTF	TGCGCCAGCAGCTCCGGGACAGGCGAACTCTATGGCTACACCTTC
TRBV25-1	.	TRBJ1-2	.	CASSEYYPSQDGYTF	TGTGCCAGCAGTGAATATTACCCCTCTCAGGATGGCTACACCTTC
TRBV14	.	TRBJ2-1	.	CASSQGGGIEQFF	TGTGCCAGCAGCCAAGGTGGAGGGATTGAGCAGTTCTTC
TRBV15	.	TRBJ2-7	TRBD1	CATSREGTDYEQYF	TGTGCCACCAGCAGAGAAGGGACAGACTACGAGCAGTACTTC
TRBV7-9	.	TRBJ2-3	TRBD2	CASSSGGLGGTDTQYF	TGTGCCAGCAGCTCGGGGGGACTAGGGGGCACAGATACGCAGTATTTT
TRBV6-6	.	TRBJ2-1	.	CASSYSIVDGILKFF	TGTGCCAGCAGTTACTCTATCGTTGATGGGATTCTGAAGTTCTTC
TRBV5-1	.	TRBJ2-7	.	CASSLGGAPMYEQYF	TGCGCCAGCAGCTTAGGAGGGGCGCCCATGTACGAGCAGTACTTC
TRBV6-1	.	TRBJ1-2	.	CASSETMGSFYGYTF	TGTGCCAGCAGTGAAACGATGGGTTCATTTTATGGCTACACCTTC
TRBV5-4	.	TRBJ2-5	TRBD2	CASSYLAGGEETQYF	TGTGCCAGCAGCTACCTAGCGGGAGGAGAAGAGACCCAGTACTTC
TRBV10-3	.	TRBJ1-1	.	CAISWAGEGQVSEAFF	TGTGCCATCAGCTGGGCTGGGGAGGGACAAGTGAGTGAAGCTTTCTTT
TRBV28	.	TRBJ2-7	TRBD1	CASGRTGVEQYF	TGTGCCAGCGGGAGGACAGGGGTCGAGCAGTACTTC
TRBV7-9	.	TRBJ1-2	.	CASSPGGETAGYTF	TGTGCCAGCAGCCCGGGTGGGGAAACGGCTGGCTACACCTTC
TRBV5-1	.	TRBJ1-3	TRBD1	CASSLDRGLGNTIYF	TGCGCCAGCAGCTTGGACAGGGGGCTCGGAAACACCATATATTTT
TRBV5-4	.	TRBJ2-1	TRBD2	CASSLATGGLNNEQFF	TGTGCCAGCAGCTTGGCCACGGGGGGGCTAAACAATGAGCAGTTCTTC
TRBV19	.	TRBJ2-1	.	CASSIQGGSYNEQFF	TGTGCCAGTAGTATCCAGGGAGGCTCCTACAATGAGCAGTTCTTC
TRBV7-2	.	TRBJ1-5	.	CASSLEPRLADHSNQPQHF	TGTGCCAGCAGCTTAGAACCCCGGTTGGCAGATCATAGCAATCAGCCCCAGCATTTT
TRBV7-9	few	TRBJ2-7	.	CASSWRDSSYEQYF	TGTGCCAGCAGCTGGCGGGATAGCTCCTACGAGCAGTACTTC
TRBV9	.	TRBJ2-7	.	CASSVGPSSYEQYF	TGTGCCAGCAGCGTAGGCCCGTCCTCCTACGAGCAGTACTTC
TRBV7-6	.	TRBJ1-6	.	CASSQGSYNSPLHF	TGTGCCAGCAGCCAGGGGTCCTATAATTCACCCCTCCACTTT
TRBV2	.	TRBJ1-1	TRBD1	CASSVSGTGATEAFF	TGTGCCAGCAGCGTTTCCGGGACAGGGGCCACTGAAGCTTTCTTT
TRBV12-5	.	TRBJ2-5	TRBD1	CASGFSLRTGEGKKVTQYF	TGTGCTAGTGGTTTTTCACTACGGACAGGGGAGGGTAAGAAGGTGACCCAGTACTTC
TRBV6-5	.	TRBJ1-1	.	CASSYPGEVEAFF	TGTGCCAGCAGTTATCCAGGGGAAGTGGAAGCTTTCTTT